This TCR beta chain derives from a study of blood T cell repertoires in COVID-19. Overall study context: Sites across the United States, Italy and Spain contributed samples from acute and convalescent COVID-19.

The repertoire was sequenced with immunoSEQ multiplex PCR; TCRdb's copy has only in-frame clones and lacks some. The repertoire holds 180,000 or so clones, with around 89% as singletons. This CDR3 region has 16 residues. V lost 4 bases and J 9 bases, leaving 20 bases between the germline ends. CDR1 is SGHRS, CDR2 YFSETQ, per germline. The TCR originated in a woman between 25 and 40 years old with acute or convalescent COVID-19. The sample consisted of peripheral blood. This sequence joins TRBV5-1 and TRBJ1-6; a possible D gene is TRBD1 (5 bases). In nucleotides, the CDR3 is TGCGCCAGCAGCGTAAATCCCCCGGGGGAGGGTTCACCCCTCCACTTT. Protein product: CASSVNPPGEGSPLHF.